One sample yielded the 30 T cell receptor beta chains listed below, sequenced in a study of blood T cells in healthy people across ages. The use of a sample-barcoded 5' primer and a J-beta primer mix characterized a second PCR of 7 to 11 cycles. TCRdb passed the 5' RACE reads through MiXCR, listing each CDR3 protein once. Of around 780,000 distinct CDR3 sequences in the sample, more than 50% are singletons; the top ten hold 20% to 30%. Sequenced: blood. The receptors derive from a man aged 35 to 55 in good health.

The V call is TRBV10-3, the J call TRBJ2-1, with 8 bases aligning to TRBD1. CDR3 length: 15 amino acids. Trimming took 10 bases from V and 2 from J; bases not matched to a gene: 10. Germline CDR1 ENHRY, CDR2 SYGVKD. CDR3 nucleotide sequence: TGTGCCACGGAGGACCGGGACAGGACCTACAATGAGCAGTTCTTC. This encodes CATEDRDRTYNEQFF.

The chain carries TRBV5-1 and TRBJ2-7; D remains unclear. Trimming removed 0 bases from V and 3 bases from J, with 10 bases in between. Germline V CDR1 and CDR2: SGHRS, YFSETQ. There are 14 residues in the CDR3. CDR3 loop: CASSLVDPRYEQYF. In DNA form, the CDR3 reads TGCGCCAGCAGCTTGGTAGACCCTCGCTACGAGCAGTACTTC.

This sequence joins TRBV10-3 and TRBJ1-5; D is uncertain. The CDR3 consists of 12 residues. The germline V gene has CDR1 ENHRY and CDR2 SYGVKD. The V end was cut by 3 bases, the J end by 5 bases, with 5 bases between. The CDR3 DNA sequence: TGTGCCATCAGTGATGTCGATCAGCCCCAGCATTTT. Protein: CAISDVDQPQHF.

This sequence joins TRBV29-1 and TRBJ2-7; the D gene is possibly TRBD1 (5 bases). Germline CDR1 and CDR2: SQVTM and ANQGSEA. V was pared by 6 bases and J by 4 bases, with 10 bases between. This CDR3 has 11 amino acids. The CDR3 loop reads CSVRAGYEQYF. The CDR3 region has the DNA TGCAGCGTCAGGGCTGGATACGAGCAGTACTTC.

This clonotype was detected only once. Here the CDR3 reads CASSNSVAPGEAFF. CDR3 nucleotide sequence: TGTGCCAGCAGCAACTCCGTGGCCCCGGGTGAAGCTTTCTTT. The gene calls are TRBV7-9 and TRBJ1-1, with unresolved D. V was trimmed by 5 bases and J by 7 bases, leaving 17 bases between them. Germline V CDR1 and CDR2: SEHNR, FQNEAQ (reference sequence). The CDR3 has 14 residues.

The chain recombines TRBV6-2 or TRBV6-3 with TRBJ1-4; D is ambiguous. Per the germline V gene, CDR1 is MNHEY and CDR2 is SVGEGT. V gave up 7 bases and J gave up 7 bases, with 13 bases separating them. This CDR3 comprises 13 residues. Here the CDR3 DNA reads TGTGCCAGCACCGTCGGGATGAGTGAAAAACTGTTTTTT. It yields the protein CASTVGMSEKLFF.

The genes are TRBV25-1 and TRBJ2-1, with TRBD1 matching 8 bases. The CDR3 runs 14 residues. V trimming: 7 bases; J trimming: 1 base; junction bases outside the gene matches: 3. Germline V gene data show CDR1 as MGHDK and CDR2 as SYGVNS. CDR3 amino acids: CASNTGGSYNEQFF. DNA for the CDR3: TGTGCCAGCAATACAGGGGGTTCCTACAATGAGCAGTTCTTC. Drawing the rest from reference TRBV25-1 and TRBJ2-1, the complete variable domain is EADIYQTPRYLVIGTGKKITLECSQTMGHDKMYWYQQDPGMELHLIHYSYGVNSTEKGDLSSESTVSRIRTEHFPLTLESARPSHTSQYLCASNTGGSYNEQFFGPGTRLTVL.

The rearrangement links TRBV4-3 to TRBJ2-3; D is unresolved. V shed 1 base and J shed 4 bases, with 15 bases lying between them. The CDR3 totals 16 residues. Germline lookup yields CDR1 LGHNA and CDR2 YSLEER. The CDR3 coding sequence is TGCGCCAGCAGCCAAGTGGTTGCCGTTAGGGCAGATACGCAGTATTTT. This codes for CASSQVVAVRADTQYF.

The chain combines TRBV13 with TRBJ2-7; TRBD1 matches 12 bases. The germline V gene has CDR1 PRHDT and CDR2 FYEKMQ (reference sequence). The CDR3 loop spans 19 amino acids. Trimming at V came to 1 base and at J to 4 bases, leaving 14 bases not matched to a gene. The CDR3 region has the DNA TGTGCCAGCAGCTTAGCCGGGACAGGGGGCGTCTATTCCTATTACGAGCAGTACTTC. It is translated as CASSLAGTGGVYSYYEQYF.

This clonotype has just one count. The J gene is TRBJ2-1, the V gene TRBV14, with D possibly TRBD1 on 5 matching bases. This CDR3 has 16 residues. The V end was cut by 3 bases, the J end by 0 bases, with 12 bases between. Germline CDR1 SGHDN, CDR2 FVKESK. The CDR3 DNA reads as TGTGCCAGCAGCCATAGGGGAAGGGGCTCCTACAATGAGCAGTTCTTC. Translation gives CASSHRGRGSYNEQFF.

This clonotype was counted once. The chain combines TRBV15 with TRBJ1-5; D unclear. The CDR3 runs 12 residues. CDR1 is LNHNV and CDR2 is YYDKDF in the germline V gene (reference sequence). The V gene lost 0 bases and the J gene lost 5 bases, with 2 bases spanning the gap. CDR3 DNA: TGTGCCACCAGCAGAGATTATCAGCCCCAGCATTTT. It specifies CATSRDYQPQHF.

A word on this clonotype: With a much larger clone just one base away, this may be a read error. The chain is built from TRBV27 and TRBJ2-5; D possibly corresponds to TRBD2 (6 bases). Trimming took off 5 bases at V and 11 bases at J, with 15 bases between the two ends. Per germline, CDR1 MNHEY and CDR2 SMNVEV (reference sequence). The CDR3 is made up of 12 amino acids. The CDR3 loop reads CASSMGRREQYF. The CDR3 nucleotides read TGTGCCAGCAGTATGGGGAGGCGTGAGCAGTACTTC.

V is TRBV7-2 and J is TRBJ2-5, with D tentatively TRBD2 (5 bases). Per germline, CDR1 SGHTA and CDR2 FQGNSA. The CDR3 totals 15 residues. The V gene lost 5 bases and the J gene lost 11 bases, with 24 bases spanning the gap. The CDR3, as DNA: TGTGCCAGCAGCCTTGCGGGTTTTGTCAACAATGAGCAGTACTTC. It yields the protein CASSLAGFVNNEQYF.

This clonotype has a count of ten or more. V gene TRBV7-2 combines with J gene TRBJ2-7, with D possibly being TRBD1 (6 bases). This CDR3 is built from 12 residues. V was pared by 5 bases and J by 3 bases, with 8 bases between. Germline assignment: CDR1 SGHTA and CDR2 FQGNSA. The CDR3 sequence is CASSRTDYEQYF. In nucleotides, the CDR3 is TGTGCCAGCAGCCGGACAGACTACGAGCAGTACTTC.

This clonotype was seen a handful of times. V is TRBV6-2 or TRBV6-3 and J is TRBJ1-2, with D possibly being TRBD1 (5 bases). The germline CDR1 and CDR2 sequences are MNHEY and SVGEGT. The ends were cut back, 7 bases at V and 4 bases at J, with 10 bases in the middle. The CDR3 is made up of 12 amino acids. In nucleotides, the CDR3 is TGTGCCAGCAAAAGACAGACCTATGGCTACACCTTC. Translated: CASKRQTYGYTF.

The V gene is TRBV7-8, the J gene TRBJ2-5, with D perhaps TRBD2 (5 bases). The length of the CDR3 is 13 residues. Between the trimmed V and J ends, which lost 5 bases and 3 bases, there was a span of 10 bases. The germline CDR1 and CDR2 sequences are SGHVS and FQNEAQ. CDR3 bases: TGTGCCAGCAGCGTGACACTAGAAGAGACCCAGTACTTC. Translation gives CASSVTLEETQYF.

CDR3 sequence reads: CSVEAGSIGEAQYF. The DNA for the CDR3 is TGCAGCGTTGAGGCAGGGAGTATCGGGGAGGCCCAGTACTTC. The V and J genes are TRBV29-1 and TRBJ2-5; D may be TRBD2 (6 bases). V was pared by 3 bases and J by 9 bases, with 20 bases between. The V gene's germline CDR1 is SQVTM and CDR2 ANQGSEA. The CDR3 totals 14 residues.

The chain recombines TRBV20-1 with TRBJ2-1, with 10 bases that match TRBD2. Germline V lookup: CDR1 DFQATT, CDR2 SNEGSKA (reference sequence). Trimming took 2 bases from V and 5 from J; bases not matched to a gene: 6. The CDR3 is 15 residues long. As DNA, the CDR3 is TGCAGTGCTAGACTAGCGGGAGTTGTAAACAATGAGCAGTTCTTC. Translation gives CSARLAGVVNNEQFF.

The chain joins TRBV29-1 to TRBJ1-4; D is unclear. The V and J ends lost 3 bases and 8 bases respectively, with 13 bases between them. Germline CDR1 is SQVTM and CDR2 is ANQGSEA. The CDR3 length is 13 residues. The CDR3 region is CSVEGVSGEKLFF. The CDR3 nucleotides are TGCAGCGTTGAGGGTGTCTCCGGGGAAAAACTGTTTTTT.

Only a few counts were recorded for this clonotype. The gene calls are TRBV10-3 and TRBJ2-3; no reliable D call. CDR1 is ENHRY and CDR2 is SYGVKD in the germline V gene. V dropped 3 bases and J dropped 6 bases, with 10 bases sitting between them. The CDR3 contains 13 residues. CDR3 coding DNA: TGTGCCATCAGTGAAACGAGCGAGGATACGCAGTATTTT. This encodes CAISETSEDTQYF.

V gene TRBV3-1 combines with J gene TRBJ2-1, with TRBD2 matching 12 bases. The J call could be wrong; TRBJ2-7 is a better fit for the DNA end. The CDR3 has 18 amino acids. The germline CDR1 and CDR2 sequences are LGHDT and YNNKEL (reference sequence). The CDR3 bases are TGTGCCAGCAGCCAAGGGGGACTAGCGGGCTTCTGGTACAATGAGCAGTACTTC. Protein: CASSQGGLAGFWYNEQYF.

In its sample, this clonotype was seen a few times. The V call is TRBV7-2, the J call TRBJ1-2; 9 nucleotides agree with TRBD1. This CDR3 is 14 amino acids long. The V and J ends lost 7 bases and 5 bases, in that order; junction bases with no gene match: 8. The germline V gene has CDR1 SGHTA and CDR2 FQGNSA. The CDR3 spells CASNRQGETYGYTF. For the CDR3, the DNA is TGTGCCAGCAACAGACAGGGGGAGACGTATGGCTACACCTTC.

The chain has TRBV20-1 and TRBJ1-6; D is perhaps TRBD1 (6 bases). Germline lookup yields CDR1 DFQATT and CDR2 SNEGSKA (reference sequence). The germline V and J ends were trimmed by 3 bases and 7 bases, with 10 bases remaining between them. This CDR3 is 13 amino acids long. The CDR3 sequence is CSARDSGNSPLHF. The CDR3 DNA reads as TGCAGTGCTAGGGACAGTGGAAATTCACCCCTCCACTTT.

This clonotype appeared a few times. This chain links TRBV13 with TRBJ1-2, with D uncertain. The CDR3 is made up of 13 amino acids. Germline CDR1 reads PRHDT; CDR2 reads FYEKMQ (reference sequence). V lost 1 base and J lost 3, with 6 bases in between. CDR3 region: CASSLAGHYGYTF. For the CDR3, the DNA is TGTGCCAGCAGCTTAGCTGGGCACTATGGCTACACCTTC.

V is TRBV12-3 or TRBV12-4 and J is TRBJ2-5; 13 bases are a match to TRBD2. The CDR3 covers 16 residues. V was clipped by 5 bases and J by 12 bases; unmatched bases: 15. The CDR3 loop reads CASSGGHGGLAGYEYF. The CDR3 DNA reads as TGTGCCAGCAGTGGGGGGCACGGGGGACTAGCGGGATACGAGTACTTC.

The chain employs TRBV5-1 and TRBJ2-1; 7 bases map to TRBD2. Losses at the gene ends were 4 bases for V and 6 bases for J; bases not matched to a gene: 10. CDR1 and CDR2 (germline): SGHRS, YFSETQ. This CDR3 region has 15 residues. The CDR3 loop is CASSRVSGKGNEQFF. CDR3 bases: TGCGCCAGCAGCCGGGTAAGCGGGAAGGGCAATGAGCAGTTCTTC.

V gene TRBV20-1 combines with J gene TRBJ1-6, with 7 nucleotides matching TRBD1. The germline CDR1 and CDR2 sequences are DFQATT and SNEGSKA (reference sequence). Trimming at V came to 5 bases and at J to 7 bases, leaving 8 bases not matched to a gene. The CDR3 runs 14 residues. Here the CDR3 reads CSAASGTENSPLHF. CDR3 DNA sequence: TGCAGTGCTGCCTCCGGGACAGAGAATTCACCCCTCCACTTT.

This clonotype showed up just a few times. The rearrangement uses TRBV15 and TRBJ2-1; the match to TRBD1 covers 10 bases. This CDR3 comprises 16 residues. Germline V gene sequence: CDR1 LNHNV, CDR2 YYDKDF (reference sequence). V shed 0 bases and J 7 bases; nucleotides not matched to a gene: 6. The CDR3 DNA is TGTGCCACCAGCAGAGATAGACAGGGGGCTGGTAATGAGCAGTTCTTC. Translated, it gives CATSRDRQGAGNEQFF.

The chain couples TRBV5-1 to TRBJ2-5, with D perhaps matching TRBD2 (5 bases). The germline gives CDR1 SGHRS, CDR2 YFSETQ. The CDR3 has 13 amino acids. V was cut by 0 bases and J by 11 bases, with 14 bases left in between. The CDR3 coding sequence is TGCGCCAGCAGCTTGGTTCTCGGGAATGAGCAGTACTTC. Its translation: CASSLVLGNEQYF.

The chain uses TRBV28 and TRBJ2-7; D might be TRBD2 (6 bases). The CDR3 has 16 residues. The V and J ends lost 10 bases and 1 base respectively, with 23 bases between them. CDR1 is MDHEN and CDR2 is SYDVKM in the germline V gene. The CDR3 DNA sequence: TGTGCCACCAAGGAGGGAGGACGAGCGGCTTCCTACGAGCAGTACTTC. It encodes CATKEGGRAASYEQYF.